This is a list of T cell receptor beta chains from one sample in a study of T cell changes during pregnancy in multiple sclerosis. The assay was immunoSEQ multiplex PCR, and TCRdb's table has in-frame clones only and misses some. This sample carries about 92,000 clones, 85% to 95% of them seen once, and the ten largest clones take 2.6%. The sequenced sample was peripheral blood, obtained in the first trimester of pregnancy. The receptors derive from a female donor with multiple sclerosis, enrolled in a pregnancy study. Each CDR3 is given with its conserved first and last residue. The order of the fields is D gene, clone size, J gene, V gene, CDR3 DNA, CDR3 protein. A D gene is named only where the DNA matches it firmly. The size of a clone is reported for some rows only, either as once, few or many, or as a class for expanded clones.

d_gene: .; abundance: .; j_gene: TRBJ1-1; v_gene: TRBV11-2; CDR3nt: TGTGCCAGCAGCTTAAACCTCCAGCCCAGGGAGAACACTGAAGCTTTCTTT; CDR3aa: CASSLNLQPRENTEAFF
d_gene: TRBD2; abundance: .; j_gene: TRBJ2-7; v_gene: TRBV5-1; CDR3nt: TGCGCCAGCAGATTTAGCGGGACCTACGAGCAGTACTTC; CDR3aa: CASRFSGTYEQYF
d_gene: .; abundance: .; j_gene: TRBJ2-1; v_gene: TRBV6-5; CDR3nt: TGTGCCAGCAGTTTTCGGGGCAATGAGCAGTTCTTC; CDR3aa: CASSFRGNEQFF
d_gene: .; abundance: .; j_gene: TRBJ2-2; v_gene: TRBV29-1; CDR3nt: TGCAGCGTTGGGCGGGCGCCGGGCACCGGGGAGCTGTTTTTT; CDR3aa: CSVGRAPGTGELFF
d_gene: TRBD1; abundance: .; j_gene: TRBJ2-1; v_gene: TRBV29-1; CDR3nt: TGCAGCGTTCCGGGACAGGCTAACAATGAGCAGTTCTTC; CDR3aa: CSVPGQANNEQFF
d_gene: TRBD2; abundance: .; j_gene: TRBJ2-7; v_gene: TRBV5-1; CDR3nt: TGCGCCAGCAGCTTGACTAGCGGGAGTAGGTACGAGCAGTACTTC; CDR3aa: CASSLTSGSRYEQYF
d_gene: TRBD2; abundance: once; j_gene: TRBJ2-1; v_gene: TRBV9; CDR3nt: TGTGCCAGCAGTGGTCAGGGACTAGCAGGATACAATGAGCAGTTCTTC; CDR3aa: CASSGQGLAGYNEQFF
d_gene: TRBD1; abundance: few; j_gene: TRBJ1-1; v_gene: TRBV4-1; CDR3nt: TGCGCCAGCAGCCAAGCGACAGGGAGTTTGAACACTGAAGCTTTCTTT; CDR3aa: CASSQATGSLNTEAFF
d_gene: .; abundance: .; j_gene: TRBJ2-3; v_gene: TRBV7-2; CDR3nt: TGTGCCAGCAGCTTAGAAGGGAGGAGCACAGATACGCAGTATTTT; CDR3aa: CASSLEGRSTDTQYF
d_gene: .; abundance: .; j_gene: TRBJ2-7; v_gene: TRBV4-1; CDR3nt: TGCGCCAGCAGCCCACCCGACACTCCCGTGTACGAGCAGTACTTC; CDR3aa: CASSPPDTPVYEQYF
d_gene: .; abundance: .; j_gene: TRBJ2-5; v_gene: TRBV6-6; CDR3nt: TGTGCCAGCAGTTACATTGAGACAACCTACTTC; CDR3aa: CASSYIETTYF
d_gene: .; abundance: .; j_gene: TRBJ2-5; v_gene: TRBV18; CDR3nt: TGTGCCAGCTCACCGGGTGGAAGGGGGCAAGAGACCCAGTACTTC; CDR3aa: CASSPGGRGQETQYF
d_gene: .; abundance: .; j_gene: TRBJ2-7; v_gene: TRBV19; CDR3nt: TGTGCCAGTAGTCCGAGAATCAACTACGAGCAGTACTTC; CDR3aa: CASSPRINYEQYF
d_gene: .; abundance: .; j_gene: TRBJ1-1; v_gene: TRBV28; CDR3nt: TGTGCCAGCAGTTTATTTGAACAGGGATCCGACACTGAAGCTTTCTTT; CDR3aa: CASSLFEQGSDTEAFF
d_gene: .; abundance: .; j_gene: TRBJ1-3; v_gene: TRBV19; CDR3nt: TGTGCCAGTAGTGCAACAGGGAGTGGAAACACCATATATTTT; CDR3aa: CASSATGSGNTIYF
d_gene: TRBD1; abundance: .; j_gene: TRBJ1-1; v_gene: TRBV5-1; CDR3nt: TGCGCCAGCCGGCCCCAAACAGGGGGCACTGAAGCTTTCTTT; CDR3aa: CASRPQTGGTEAFF
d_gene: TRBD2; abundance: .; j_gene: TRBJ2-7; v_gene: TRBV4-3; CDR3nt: TGCGCCAGCAGCCAAGATCAAGGAGCGGGAGGGTACGAGCAGTACTTC; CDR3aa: CASSQDQGAGGYEQYF
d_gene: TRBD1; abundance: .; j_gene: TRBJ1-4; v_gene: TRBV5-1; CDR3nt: TGCGCCAGCAGCTTGGCCAAGGACAGGGGGACGGTGAGGGAAAAACTGTTTTTT; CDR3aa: CASSLAKDRGTVREKLFF
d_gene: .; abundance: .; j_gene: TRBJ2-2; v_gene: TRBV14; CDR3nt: TGTGCCAGCAGCCAAGAACTCGGAGAGAACACCGGGGAGCTGTTTTTT; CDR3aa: CASSQELGENTGELFF
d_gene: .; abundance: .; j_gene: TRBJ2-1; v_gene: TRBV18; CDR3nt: TGTGCCAGCTCACCCCACTTCAGACAGGACTACAATGAGCAGTTCTTC; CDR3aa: CASSPHFRQDYNEQFF
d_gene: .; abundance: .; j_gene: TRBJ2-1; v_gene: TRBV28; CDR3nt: TGTGCCAGTCGAGGGGGATCTTACAATGAGCAGTTCTTC; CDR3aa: CASRGGSYNEQFF
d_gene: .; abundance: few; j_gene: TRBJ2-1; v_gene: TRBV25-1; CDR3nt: TGTGCCAGCAGTGAAGTCAGGAACAATGAGCAGTTCTTC; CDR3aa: CASSEVRNNEQFF
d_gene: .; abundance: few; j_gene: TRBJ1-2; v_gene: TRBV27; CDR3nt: TGTGCCAGCAGTTTACTCGGCAGACTCAACTATGGCTACACCTTC; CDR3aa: CASSLLGRLNYGYTF
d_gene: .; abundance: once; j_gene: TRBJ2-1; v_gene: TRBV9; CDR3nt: TGTGCCAGCAGCGTGGGCGCATTGGGCAACAATGAGCAGTTCTTC; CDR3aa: CASSVGALGNNEQFF
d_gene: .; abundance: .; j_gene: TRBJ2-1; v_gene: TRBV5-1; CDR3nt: TGCGCCAGCAGCACCAACACCGACAATGAGCAGTTCTTC; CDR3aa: CASSTNTDNEQFF
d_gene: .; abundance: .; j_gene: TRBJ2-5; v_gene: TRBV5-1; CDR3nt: TGCGCCAGCAGCTTCGGCGGACTGGACCAAGAGACCCAGTACTTC; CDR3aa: CASSFGGLDQETQYF
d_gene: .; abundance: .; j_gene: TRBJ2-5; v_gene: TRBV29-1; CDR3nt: TGCAGCGTGGCAGGACAGATATTGAAGGAGACCCAGTACTTC; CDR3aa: CSVAGQILKETQYF
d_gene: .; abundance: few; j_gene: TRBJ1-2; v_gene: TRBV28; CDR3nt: TGTGCCAGCAGTTGGACTCGTCTTGGCTATGGCTACACCTTC; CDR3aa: CASSWTRLGYGYTF
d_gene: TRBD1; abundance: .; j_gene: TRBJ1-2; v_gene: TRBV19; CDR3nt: TGTGCCAGTAGTATTCAGGAGGGGGCTGGGGATGGCTACACCTTC; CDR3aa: CASSIQEGAGDGYTF
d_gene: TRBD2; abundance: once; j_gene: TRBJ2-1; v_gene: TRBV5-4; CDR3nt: TGTGCCAGCAGCGGACTAGCGGGAAACGAGCAGTTCTTC; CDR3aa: CASSGLAGNEQFF
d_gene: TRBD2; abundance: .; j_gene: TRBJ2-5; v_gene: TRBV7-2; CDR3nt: TGTGCCAGCAGCTTAGCGTCGACTAGCGGGAGTCGGGTCGTGGGGTGGGCCCAGTACTTC; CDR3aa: CASSLASTSGSRVVGWAQYF
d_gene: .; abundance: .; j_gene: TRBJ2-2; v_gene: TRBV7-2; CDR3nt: TGTGCCAGACGCTCAGGGGTCGACACCGGGGAGCTGTTTTTT; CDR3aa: CARRSGVDTGELFF
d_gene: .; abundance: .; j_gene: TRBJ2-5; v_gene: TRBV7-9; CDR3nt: TGTGCCAGCAGCTTACCCCGCCGGGTGGAGACCCAGTACTTC; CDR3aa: CASSLPRRVETQYF
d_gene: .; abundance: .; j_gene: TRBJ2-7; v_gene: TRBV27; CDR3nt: TGTGCCAGCAGTTTATACGAGGGTGTAACGGGCTACGAGCAGTACTTC; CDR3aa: CASSLYEGVTGYEQYF
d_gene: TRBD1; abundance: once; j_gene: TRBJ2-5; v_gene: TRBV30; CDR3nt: TGTGCCTGGAGTGTAGGGGACAGAACGCAAGAGACCCAGTACTTC; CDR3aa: CAWSVGDRTQETQYF
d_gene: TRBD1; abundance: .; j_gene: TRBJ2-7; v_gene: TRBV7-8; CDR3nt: TGTGCCAGCAGCCCGGGACAGACCTACGAGCAGTACTTC; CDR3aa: CASSPGQTYEQYF
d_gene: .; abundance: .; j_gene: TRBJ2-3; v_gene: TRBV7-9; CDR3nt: TGTGCCAGCAGCTCCACGAGAGATACGCAGTATTTT; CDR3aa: CASSSTRDTQYF
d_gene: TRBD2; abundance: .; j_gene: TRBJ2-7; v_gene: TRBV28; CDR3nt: TGTGCCCACTCTGCGGGAGTTATCTACGAGCAGTACTTC; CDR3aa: CAHSAGVIYEQYF
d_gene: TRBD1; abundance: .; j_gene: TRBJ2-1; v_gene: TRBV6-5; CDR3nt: TGTGCCAGCAGTTCCCCCGACAGGGGGAATGAGCAGTTCTTC; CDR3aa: CASSSPDRGNEQFF
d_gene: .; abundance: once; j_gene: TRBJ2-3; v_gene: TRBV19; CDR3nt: TGTGCCAGTAGTATAAGCGGGTTGAGCACAGATACGCAGTATTTT; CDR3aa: CASSISGLSTDTQYF
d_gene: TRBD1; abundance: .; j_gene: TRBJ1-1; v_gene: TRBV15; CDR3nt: TGTGCCACCAGTTCACAGGGGAGGACTGAAGCTTTCTTT; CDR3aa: CATSSQGRTEAFF
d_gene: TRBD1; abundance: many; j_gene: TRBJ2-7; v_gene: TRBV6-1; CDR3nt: TGTGCCAGCGTAATAGTAGACAGGGGGCCCTACGAGCAGTACTTC; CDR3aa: CASVIVDRGPYEQYF
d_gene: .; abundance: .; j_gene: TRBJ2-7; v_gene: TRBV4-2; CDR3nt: TGTGCCAGCAGTCCGAGGGGGGGAGACGAGCAGTACTTC; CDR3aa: CASSPRGGDEQYF
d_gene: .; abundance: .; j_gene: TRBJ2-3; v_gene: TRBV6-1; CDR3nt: TGTGCCAGCAGTGAGGGAACGGGAGGCACAGATACGCAGTATTTT; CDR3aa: CASSEGTGGTDTQYF
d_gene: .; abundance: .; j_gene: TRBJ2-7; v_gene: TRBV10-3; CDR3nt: TGTGCCATCAGTGGAGGACAAGGAACCTACGAGCAGTACTTC; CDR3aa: CAISGGQGTYEQYF
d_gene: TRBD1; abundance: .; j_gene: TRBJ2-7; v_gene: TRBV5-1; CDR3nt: TGCGCCAGCAGCCCGGGACAGGGACCCTACGAGCAGTACTTC; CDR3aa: CASSPGQGPYEQYF
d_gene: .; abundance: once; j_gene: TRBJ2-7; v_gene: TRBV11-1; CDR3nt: TGTGCCAGCAGCATAACAGGAGGGTCCTACGAGCAGTACTTC; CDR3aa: CASSITGGSYEQYF
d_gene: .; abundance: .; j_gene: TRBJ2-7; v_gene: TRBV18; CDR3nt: TGTGCCAGCTCACCCACGGGTTCCTACGAGCAGTACTTC; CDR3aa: CASSPTGSYEQYF
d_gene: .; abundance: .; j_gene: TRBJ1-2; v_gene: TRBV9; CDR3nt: TGTGCCAGCAGCGCCCACGTCGGGGGCTACACCTTC; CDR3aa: CASSAHVGGYTF
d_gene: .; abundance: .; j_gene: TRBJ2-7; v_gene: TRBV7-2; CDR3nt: TGTGCCAGCAGCTTAGTAACCAGGGGTTACGAGCAGTACTTC; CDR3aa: CASSLVTRGYEQYF